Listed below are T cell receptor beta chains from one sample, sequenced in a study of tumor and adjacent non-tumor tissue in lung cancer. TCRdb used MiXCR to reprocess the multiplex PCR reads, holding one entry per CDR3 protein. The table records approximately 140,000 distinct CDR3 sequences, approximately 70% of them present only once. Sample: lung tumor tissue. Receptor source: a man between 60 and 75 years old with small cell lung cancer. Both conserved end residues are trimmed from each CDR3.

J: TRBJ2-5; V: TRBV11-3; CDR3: ARSLDIQETQY
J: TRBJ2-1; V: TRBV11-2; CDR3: AGSGLRGSGKQF
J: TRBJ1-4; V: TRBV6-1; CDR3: ASSEVEGAVNEKLF
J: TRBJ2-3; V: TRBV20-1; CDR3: SAGCGPDMQY
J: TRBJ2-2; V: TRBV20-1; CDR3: SARDLRDSGELF
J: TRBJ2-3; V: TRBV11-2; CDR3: ASNLSSTDTQY
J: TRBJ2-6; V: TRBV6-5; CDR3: ASSSRWGSGANVLT
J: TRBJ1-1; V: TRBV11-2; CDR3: VSNLTGATEAF
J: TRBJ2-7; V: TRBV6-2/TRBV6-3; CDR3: ASSYNLIKGSSPYEQY
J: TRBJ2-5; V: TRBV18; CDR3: ASSRGSARETQY
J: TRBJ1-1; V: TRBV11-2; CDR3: ASSAGIGGNTEAF
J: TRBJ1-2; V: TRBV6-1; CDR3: TSSTGPTGTGCGGYT
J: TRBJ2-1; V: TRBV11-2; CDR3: ASNHLGGEHF
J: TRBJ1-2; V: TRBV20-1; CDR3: SATRGIRDYGYT
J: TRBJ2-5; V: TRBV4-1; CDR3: ASSQGLIQETRY
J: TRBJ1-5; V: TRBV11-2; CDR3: ASSSGATTDRPQH
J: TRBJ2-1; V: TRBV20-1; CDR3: SARAIFAVNNEQF
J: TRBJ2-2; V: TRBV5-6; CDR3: ASSATGGAPGELF
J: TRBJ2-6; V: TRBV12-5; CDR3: ASGFPTPRQSGANVLT
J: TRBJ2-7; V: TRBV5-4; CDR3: AGSKGLAGGGDEQY
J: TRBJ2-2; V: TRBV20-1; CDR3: SASNSGRGQELF
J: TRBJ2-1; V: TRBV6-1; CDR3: ASSSTRVEQF
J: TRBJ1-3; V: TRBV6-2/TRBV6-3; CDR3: ASGYMGRGGNTIY
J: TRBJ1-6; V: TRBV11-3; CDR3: ASSPSGTGPSSSYNSHLH
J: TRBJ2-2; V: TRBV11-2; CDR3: ASSLGSGEPF
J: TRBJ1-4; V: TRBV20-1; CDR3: SARDVNRGGEKLF
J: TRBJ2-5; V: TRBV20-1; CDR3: SARAYQETQY